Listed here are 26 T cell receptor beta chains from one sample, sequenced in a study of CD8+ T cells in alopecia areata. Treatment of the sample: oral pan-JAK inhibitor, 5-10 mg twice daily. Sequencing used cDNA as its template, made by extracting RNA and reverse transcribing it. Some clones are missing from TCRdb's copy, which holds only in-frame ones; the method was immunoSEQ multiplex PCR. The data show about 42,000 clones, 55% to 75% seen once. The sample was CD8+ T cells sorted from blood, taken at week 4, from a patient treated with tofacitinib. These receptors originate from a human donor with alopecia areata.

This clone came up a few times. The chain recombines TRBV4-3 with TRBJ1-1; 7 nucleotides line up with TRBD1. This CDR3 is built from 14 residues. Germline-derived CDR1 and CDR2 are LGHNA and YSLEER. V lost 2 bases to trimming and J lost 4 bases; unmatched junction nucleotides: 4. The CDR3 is CASSQSQGSTEAFF. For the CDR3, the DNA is TGCGCCAGCAGCCAATCACAGGGGAGCACTGAAGCTTTCTTT.

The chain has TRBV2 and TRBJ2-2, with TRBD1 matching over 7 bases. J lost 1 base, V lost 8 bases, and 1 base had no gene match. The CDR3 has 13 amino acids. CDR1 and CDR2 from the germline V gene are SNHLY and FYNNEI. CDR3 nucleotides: TGTGCCAGCCACAGGGGGAACACCGGGGAGCTGTTTTTT. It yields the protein CASHRGNTGELFF.

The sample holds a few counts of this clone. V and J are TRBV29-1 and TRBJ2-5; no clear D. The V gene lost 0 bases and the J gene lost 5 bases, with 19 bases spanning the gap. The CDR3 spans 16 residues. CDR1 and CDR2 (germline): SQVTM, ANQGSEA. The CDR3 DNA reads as TGCAGCGTTGAAGATGCGTCGGACGCCCGATGGGAGACCCAGTACTTC. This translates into CSVEDASDARWETQYF.

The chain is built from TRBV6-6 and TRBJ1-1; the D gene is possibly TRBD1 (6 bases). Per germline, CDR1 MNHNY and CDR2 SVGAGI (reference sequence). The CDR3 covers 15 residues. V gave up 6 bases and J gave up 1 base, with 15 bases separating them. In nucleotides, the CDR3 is TGTGCCAGCAGCCTTTCCGAGACAGGGAACACTGAAGCTTTCTTT. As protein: CASSLSETGNTEAFF.

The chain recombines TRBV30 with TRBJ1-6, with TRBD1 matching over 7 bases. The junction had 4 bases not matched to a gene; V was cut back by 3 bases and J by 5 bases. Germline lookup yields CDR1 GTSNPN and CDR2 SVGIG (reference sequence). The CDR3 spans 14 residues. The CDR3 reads CAWSPGQNNSPLHF. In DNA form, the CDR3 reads TGTGCCTGGAGCCCGGGACAGAATAATTCACCCCTCCACTTT.

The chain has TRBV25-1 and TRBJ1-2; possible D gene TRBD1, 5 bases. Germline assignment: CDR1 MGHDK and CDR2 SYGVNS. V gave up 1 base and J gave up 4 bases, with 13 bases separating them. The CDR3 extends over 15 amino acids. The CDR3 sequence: CASSESGHGSYGYTF. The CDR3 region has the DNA TGTGCCAGCAGTGAATCTGGACATGGAAGCTATGGCTACACCTTC.

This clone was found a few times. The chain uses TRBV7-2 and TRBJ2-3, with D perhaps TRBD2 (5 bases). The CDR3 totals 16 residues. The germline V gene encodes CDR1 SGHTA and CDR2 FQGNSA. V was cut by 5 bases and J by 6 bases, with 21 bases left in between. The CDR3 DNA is TGTGCCAGCAGCCCTAGGACTGGGAAGTATAAGGATACGCAGTATTTT. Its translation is CASSPRTGKYKDTQYF.

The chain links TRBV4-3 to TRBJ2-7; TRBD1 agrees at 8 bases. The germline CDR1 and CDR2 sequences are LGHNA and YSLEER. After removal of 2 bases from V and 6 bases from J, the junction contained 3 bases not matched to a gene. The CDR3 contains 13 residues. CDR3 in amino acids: CASSQTRGREQYF. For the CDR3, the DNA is TGCGCCAGCAGCCAAACCAGGGGGCGCGAGCAGTACTTC.

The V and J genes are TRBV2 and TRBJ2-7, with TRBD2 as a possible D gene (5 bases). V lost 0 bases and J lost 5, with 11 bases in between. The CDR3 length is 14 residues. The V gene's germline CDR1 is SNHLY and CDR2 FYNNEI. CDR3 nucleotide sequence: TGTGCCAGCAGTGAAGCCTCTGTGAGGGACGAGCAGTACTTC. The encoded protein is CASSEASVRDEQYF.

In DNA form, the CDR3 reads TGCGCCAGCAGCCCCACCGGTGGCGAGCAGTACTTC. Translation gives CASSPTGGEQYF. V gene TRBV5-1 combines with J gene TRBJ2-7; D unclear. Germline V gives CDR1 SGHRS, CDR2 YFSETQ. The CDR3 consists of 12 residues. Trimming cost V 4 bases and J 6 bases, with 11 bases left between them.

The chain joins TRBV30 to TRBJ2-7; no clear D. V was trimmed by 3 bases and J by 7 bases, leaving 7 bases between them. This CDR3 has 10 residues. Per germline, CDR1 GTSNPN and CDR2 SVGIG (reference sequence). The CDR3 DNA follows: TGTGCCTGGAGGGGAAGAGAGCAGTACTTC. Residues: CAWRGREQYF.

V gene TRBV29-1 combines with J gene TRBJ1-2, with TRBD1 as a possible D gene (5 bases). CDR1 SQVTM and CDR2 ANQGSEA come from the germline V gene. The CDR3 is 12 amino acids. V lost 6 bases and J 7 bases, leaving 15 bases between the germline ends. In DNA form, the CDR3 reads TGCAGCGTCCCCGGGGGAGGGCCTGGCTACACCTTC. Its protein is CSVPGGGPGYTF.

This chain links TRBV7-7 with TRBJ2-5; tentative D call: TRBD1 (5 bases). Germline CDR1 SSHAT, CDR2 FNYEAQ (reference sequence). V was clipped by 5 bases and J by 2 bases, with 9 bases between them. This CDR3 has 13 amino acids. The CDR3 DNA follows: TGTGCCAGCAGCCCCGGACAACAAGAGACCCAGTACTTC. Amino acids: CASSPGQQETQYF.

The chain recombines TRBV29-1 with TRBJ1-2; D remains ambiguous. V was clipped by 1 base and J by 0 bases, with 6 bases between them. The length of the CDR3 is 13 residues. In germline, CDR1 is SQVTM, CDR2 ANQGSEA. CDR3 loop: CSVEAGANYGYTF. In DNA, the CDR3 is TGCAGCGTTGAAGCCGGCGCTAACTATGGCTACACCTTC.

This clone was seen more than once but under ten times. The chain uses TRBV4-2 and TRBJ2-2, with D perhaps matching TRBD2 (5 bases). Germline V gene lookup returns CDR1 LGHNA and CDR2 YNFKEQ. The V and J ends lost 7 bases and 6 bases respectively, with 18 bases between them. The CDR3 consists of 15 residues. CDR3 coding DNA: TGTGCCAGCACACCGGAAGAGGGAGAGGCCGGGGAGCTGTTTTTT. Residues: CASTPEEGEAGELFF.

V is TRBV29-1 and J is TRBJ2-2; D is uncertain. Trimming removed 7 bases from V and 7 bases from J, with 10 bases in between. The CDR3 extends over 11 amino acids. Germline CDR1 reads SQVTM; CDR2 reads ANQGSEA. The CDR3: CSAKAGGELFF. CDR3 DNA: TGCAGCGCCAAAGCAGGCGGGGAGCTGTTTTTT.

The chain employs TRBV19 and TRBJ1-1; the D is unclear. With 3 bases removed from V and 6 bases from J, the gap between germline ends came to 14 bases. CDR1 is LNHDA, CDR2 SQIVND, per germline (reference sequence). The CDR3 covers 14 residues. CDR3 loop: CASSIFADWAEAFF. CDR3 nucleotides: TGTGCCAGTAGTATTTTCGCCGACTGGGCTGAAGCTTTCTTT.

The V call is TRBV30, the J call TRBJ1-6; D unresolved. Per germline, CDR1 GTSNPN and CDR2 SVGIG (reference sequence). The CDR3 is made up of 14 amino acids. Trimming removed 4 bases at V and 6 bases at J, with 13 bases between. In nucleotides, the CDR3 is TGTGCCTGGACCATAGCGGCGGGTAATTCACCCCTCCACTTT. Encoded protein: CAWTIAAGNSPLHF.

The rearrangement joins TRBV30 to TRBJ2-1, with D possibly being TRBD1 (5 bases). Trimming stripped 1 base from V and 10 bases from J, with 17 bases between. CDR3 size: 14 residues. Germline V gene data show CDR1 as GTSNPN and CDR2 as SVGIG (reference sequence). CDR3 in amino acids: CAWSGSLQGVEQFF. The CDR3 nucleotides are TGTGCCTGGAGTGGTAGTCTCCAAGGGGTGGAGCAGTTCTTC.

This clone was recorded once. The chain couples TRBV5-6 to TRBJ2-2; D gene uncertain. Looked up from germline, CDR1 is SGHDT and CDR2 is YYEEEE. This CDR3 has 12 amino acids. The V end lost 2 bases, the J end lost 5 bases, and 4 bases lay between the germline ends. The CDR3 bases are TGTGCCAGCAGCTTCCAGACCGGGGAGCTGTTTTTT. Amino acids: CASSFQTGELFF.

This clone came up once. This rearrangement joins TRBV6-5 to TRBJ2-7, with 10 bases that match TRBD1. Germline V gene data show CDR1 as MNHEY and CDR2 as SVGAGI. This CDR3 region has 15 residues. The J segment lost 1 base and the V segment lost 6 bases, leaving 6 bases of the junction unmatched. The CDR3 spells CASSTGTGVSYEQYF. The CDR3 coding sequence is TGTGCCAGCAGCACCGGGACAGGGGTTTCCTACGAGCAGTACTTC.

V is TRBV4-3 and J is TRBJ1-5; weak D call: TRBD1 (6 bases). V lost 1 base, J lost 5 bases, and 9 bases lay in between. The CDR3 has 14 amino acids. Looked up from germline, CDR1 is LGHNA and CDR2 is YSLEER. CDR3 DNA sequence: TGCGCCAGCAGCCAAGGGGCAGGGGATCAGCCCCAGCATTTT. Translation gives CASSQGAGDQPQHF.

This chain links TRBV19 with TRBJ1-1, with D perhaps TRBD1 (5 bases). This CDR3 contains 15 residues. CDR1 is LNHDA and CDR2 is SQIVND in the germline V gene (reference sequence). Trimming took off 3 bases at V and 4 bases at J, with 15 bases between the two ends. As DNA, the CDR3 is TGTGCCAGTAGTATTAAGGGACGGTTAGCCACTGAAGCTTTCTTT. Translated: CASSIKGRLATEAFF.

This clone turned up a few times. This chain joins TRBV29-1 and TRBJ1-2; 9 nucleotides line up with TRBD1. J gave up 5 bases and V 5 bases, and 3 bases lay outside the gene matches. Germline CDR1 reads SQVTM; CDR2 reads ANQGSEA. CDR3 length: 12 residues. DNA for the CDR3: TGCAGCGTTCCCGACAGGGGGTATGGCTACACCTTC. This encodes CSVPDRGYGYTF.

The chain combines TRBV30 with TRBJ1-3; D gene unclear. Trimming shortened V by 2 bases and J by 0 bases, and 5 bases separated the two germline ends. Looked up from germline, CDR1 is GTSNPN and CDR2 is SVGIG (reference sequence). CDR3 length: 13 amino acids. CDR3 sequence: CAWSWTSGNTIYF. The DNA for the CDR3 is TGTGCCTGGAGTTGGACCTCTGGAAACACCATATATTTT.

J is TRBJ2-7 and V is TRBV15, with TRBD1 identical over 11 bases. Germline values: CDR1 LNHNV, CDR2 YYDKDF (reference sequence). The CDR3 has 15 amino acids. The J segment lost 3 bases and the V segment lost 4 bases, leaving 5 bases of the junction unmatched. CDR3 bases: TGTGCCACCAGCAAAGGGACAGGGGGAAACTACGAGCAGTACTTC. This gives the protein CATSKGTGGNYEQYF. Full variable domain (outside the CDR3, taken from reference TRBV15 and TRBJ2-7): DAMVIQNPRYQVTQFGKPVTLSCSQTLNHNVMYWYQQKSSQAPKLLFHYYDKDFNNEADTPDNFQSRRPNTSFCFLDIRSPGLGDTAMYLCATSKGTGGNYEQYFGPGTRLTVT.